The 11 T cell receptor beta chains listed next were all sequenced from one sample in a study of T cells in Graves' hyperthyroidism and ophthalmopathy. What was amplified from RNA transcripts were TCR beta CDR3 regions. Primed by the HTBI set, a first-round RT-PCR was run on the TCR CDR3. One entry per CDR3 protein, called by TCRdb with MiXCR from the multiplex PCR reads. Among about 350,000 distinct CDR3 sequences listed, around 14% were seen once. The material sequenced was blood. These receptors came from a woman under 40 with Graves' hyperthyroidism.

This clonotype occurred a few times. V and J are TRBV11-2 and TRBJ2-7; D perhaps matches TRBD1 (5 bases). Per the germline V gene, CDR1 is SGHAT and CDR2 is FQNNGV. There are 15 residues in the CDR3. V was pared by 3 bases and J by 2 bases, with 14 bases between. The CDR3 loop is CASSLGQSPTYEQYF. As DNA, the CDR3 is TGTGCCAGCAGCTTGGGGCAGTCCCCTACCTACGAGCAGTACTTC.

This clonotype has at least ten counts. The J gene is TRBJ2-7, the V gene TRBV12-3 or TRBV12-4; D perhaps matches TRBD2 (7 bases). The V gene lost 2 bases and the J gene lost 2 bases, with 13 bases spanning the gap. This CDR3 has 15 residues. The CDR3 DNA reads as TGTGCCAGCAGTTTACGGCGGGGGCCAACCTACGAGCAGTACTTC. This codes for CASSLRRGPTYEQYF.

This clonotype has a handful of counts. The J gene is TRBJ2-5, the V gene TRBV7-9, with 13 bases that match TRBD2. Germline CDR1 SEHNR, CDR2 FQNEAQ (reference sequence). V was clipped by 5 bases and J by 7 bases; unmatched bases: 7. The CDR3 extends over 15 amino acids. The CDR3 DNA sequence: TGTGCCAGCAGCCGGACTAGCGGGAGTGGTGGGACCCAGTACTTC. Residues: CASSRTSGSGGTQYF. Full variable domain (missing parts from reference TRBV7-9 and TRBJ2-5): DTGVSQNPRHKITKRGQNVTFRCDPISEHNRLYWYRQTLGQGPEFLTYFQNEAQLEKSRLLSDRFSAERPKGSFSTLEIQRTEQGDSAMYLCASSRTSGSGGTQYFGPGTRLLVL.

The genes are TRBV2 and TRBJ2-7, with a possible D match to TRBD2 (5 bases). V lost 6 bases, J lost 7 bases, and 10 bases lay in between. The germline V gene encodes CDR1 SNHLY and CDR2 FYNNEI. This CDR3 contains 11 residues. CDR3 nucleotides: TGTGCCAGCAGCCGCTGGGAGGAGCAGTACTTC. Amino acid sequence: CASSRWEEQYF.

J is TRBJ2-7 and V is TRBV4-3, with D uncertain. The CDR3 contains 15 residues. V was shortened by 3 bases and J by 2 bases, with 14 bases between the two germline ends. CDR1 and CDR2 from the germline V gene are LGHNA and YSLEER. The CDR3 is CASSQRLGSTYEQYF. CDR3 DNA: TGCGCCAGCAGCCAGAGATTAGGATCTACCTACGAGCAGTACTTC.

This clonotype was counted only a few times. The rearrangement joins TRBV11-1 to TRBJ2-2; TRBD2 agrees at 7 bases. The CDR3 runs 16 residues. Germline CDR1 reads SGHAT; CDR2 reads FQDESV (reference sequence). Losses at the gene ends were 5 bases for V and 7 bases for J; bases not matched to a gene: 13. The CDR3 loop reads CASSPVRESGIGELFF. Here the CDR3 DNA reads TGTGCCAGCAGCCCGGTGCGGGAGAGTGGCATCGGGGAGCTGTTTTTT.

This clonotype was counted at least ten times. V usage is TRBV6-1 and J usage is TRBJ2-1; tentatively, D is TRBD2 (5 bases). V lost 1 base and J lost 6, with 13 bases in between. The CDR3 runs to 15 residues. Germline V gene lookup returns CDR1 MNHNS and CDR2 SASEGT. CDR3 protein: CASSEVPQRTNEQFF. CDR3 bases: TGTGCCAGCAGTGAAGTCCCCCAGCGGACCAATGAGCAGTTCTTC.

The chain combines TRBV29-1 with TRBJ1-2; 9 nucleotides align to TRBD1. V lost 6 bases to trimming and J lost 8 bases; unmatched junction nucleotides: 7. From germline, CDR1 is SQVTM and CDR2 ANQGSEA. This CDR3 has 12 residues. In nucleotides, the CDR3 is TGCAGCGTAGACAGGGGGACGGGAGGCTACACCTTC. Its protein product is CSVDRGTGGYTF.

The CDR3 reads CASSATGRSYEQYF. As DNA, the CDR3 is TGTGCCAGCAGTGCCACCGGCAGGTCCTACGAGCAGTACTTC. This chain links TRBV12-3 or TRBV12-4 with TRBJ2-7; D is ambiguous. The V end was cut by 5 bases, the J end by 1 base, with 12 bases between. This CDR3 has 14 amino acids.

This clonotype has ten or more counts. V is TRBV20-1 and J is TRBJ2-2; D uncertain. CDR3 length: 11 amino acids. V gave up 1 base and J gave up 5 bases, with 2 bases separating them. Germline V gene data show CDR1 as DFQATT and CDR2 as SNEGSKA (reference sequence). CDR3 DNA sequence: TGCAGTGCTAGAGCAACCGGGGAGCTGTTTTTT. It yields the protein CSARATGELFF.

CDR3 nucleotides: TGTGCCAGCAGCTTATTTGAGGGTCTAGCCAAAAACATTCAGTACTTC. This encodes CASSLFEGLAKNIQYF. The chain uses TRBV7-8 and TRBJ2-4; possible D gene TRBD2, 5 bases. This CDR3 comprises 16 residues. Germline-derived CDR1 and CDR2 are SGHVS and FQNEAQ. Trimming cost V 2 bases and J 0 bases, with 11 bases left between them.